One and the same sample provided the 2 T cell receptor beta chains below, sequenced in a study of immune characterization of retroperitoneal liposarcoma. TCRdb recomputed calls from the PCR reads with MiXCR, one row per CDR3 protein. The data contain around 11,000 distinct CDR3 sequences, around a third of them seen just once; the ten biggest clones take up under 30%. Source material: tumor tissue. All receptors come from a male donor with retroperitoneal liposarcoma.

This clonotype was counted a few times. The rearrangement links TRBV27 to TRBJ2-1; 9 bases map to TRBD1. The germline V gene encodes CDR1 MNHEY and CDR2 SMNVEV (reference sequence). The ends lost 6 bases at V and 3 bases at J; junction bases unmatched: 9. The CDR3 has 16 amino acids. CDR3 DNA: TGTGCCAGCAGAAGGACAGGGGCTAAGAGCTACAATGAGCAGTTCTTC. Amino acid sequence: CASRRTGAKSYNEQFF.

This chain connects TRBV7-2 to TRBJ1-2; D unclear. Germline V gene lookup returns CDR1 SGHTA and CDR2 FQGNSA. CDR3 length: 15 amino acids. Trimming took 0 bases from V and 2 from J, leaving 10 bases between them. CDR3 sequence reads: CASSLARAANYGYTF. CDR3 nucleotide sequence: TGTGCCAGCAGCTTAGCGCGGGCAGCCAACTATGGCTACACCTTC.